This T cell receptor beta chain was profiled in a study of blood T cell repertoires in COVID-19. Across the study: Collection of acute and convalescent COVID-19 samples took place in the United States, Italy and Spain. The cDNA or gDNA used as material had been derived from T cells, B-cell-depleted T cells, or PBMCs.

This clone appeared a single time. Trimming took 6 bases from V and 0 from J, leaving 24 bases between them. This CDR3 is built from 20 residues. CDR1 is SGHVS, CDR2 FQNEAQ, per germline. Method: immunoSEQ multiplex PCR; TCRdb's copy keeps in-frame clones and lacks some. The repertoire consists of fewer than 250,000 clones, with more than 60% occurring once and the leading ten covering 12%. This TCR came from a woman in her forties or fifties with acute or convalescent COVID-19. Material: peripheral blood. The gene calls are TRBV7-8 and TRBJ2-6, with D possibly matching TRBD1 (5 bases). CDR3 residues: CASSYSRPGQNPSGANVLTF. The CDR3 nucleotides read TGTGCCAGCAGTTACTCCCGGCCAGGGCAAAATCCCTCTGGGGCCAACGTCCTGACTTTC. Supplemented by reference TRBV7-8 and TRBJ2-6, the full variable domain reads GAGVSQSPRYKVAKRGQDVALRCDPISGHVSLFWYQQALGQGPEFLTYFQNEAQLDKSGLPSDRFFAERPEGSVSTLKIQRTQQEDSAVYLCASSYSRPGQNPSGANVLTFGAGSRLTVL.